These 28 T cell receptor beta chains were sequenced from one sample in a study of blood T cells in healthy people across ages. A sample-barcoded 5' primer and a J-beta primer mix were used in a second PCR of about 6 to 12 cycles. One entry per CDR3 protein results from TCRdb running MiXCR on the 5' RACE reads. In the table there are about 680,000 distinct CDR3 sequences, 49% of which are singletons. Material for sequencing was blood. These TCRs come from a woman in her sixties or seventies in good health.

The chain carries TRBV11-2 and TRBJ1-5, with D unresolved. Germline V CDR1 and CDR2: SGHAT, FQNNGV. Deletions cut 1 base from V and 3 bases from J, with 7 bases between. This CDR3 is built from 14 residues. The CDR3 sequence: CASSLGLDNQPQHF. The DNA for the CDR3 is TGTGCCAGCAGCTTAGGTCTGGACAATCAGCCCCAGCATTTT.

The sample holds a few counts of this clonotype. The chain employs TRBV20-1 and TRBJ2-7; D gene uncertain. Germline loops: CDR1 DFQATT, CDR2 SNEGSKA (reference sequence). Deletions cut 0 bases from V and 10 bases from J, with 13 bases between. This CDR3 comprises 12 residues. The CDR3 here is CSARDPGTFQYF. In nucleotides, the CDR3 is TGCAGTGCTAGAGATCCCGGAACCTTTCAGTACTTC.

As DNA, the CDR3 is TGTGCCAGCAGCCCATTGATGGGGGGAGATACGCAGTATTTT. Amino acid sequence: CASSPLMGGDTQYF. The rearrangement links TRBV7-2 to TRBJ2-3; weak D call: TRBD2 (6 bases). CDR3 length: 14 residues. Germline values: CDR1 SGHTA, CDR2 FQGNSA. With 5 bases removed from V and 5 bases from J, the gap between germline ends came to 14 bases.

CDR3 region: CASSSLQGAQTYEQYF. CDR3 DNA sequence: TGTGCCAGCAGTTCGCTACAGGGGGCCCAAACCTACGAGCAGTACTTC. This sequence joins TRBV28 and TRBJ2-7, with 9 bases identical to TRBD1. The CDR3 spans 16 residues. The junction had 9 bases not matched to a gene; V was cut back by 4 bases and J by 2 bases. The V gene's germline CDR1 is MDHEN and CDR2 SYDVKM.

The gene calls are TRBV5-1 and TRBJ2-3, with D possibly TRBD2 on 6 matching bases. V lost 3 bases, J lost 8 bases, and 13 bases lay in between. The CDR3 has 13 amino acids. Germline V gene lookup returns CDR1 SGHRS and CDR2 YFSETQ. CDR3 in DNA: TGCGCCAGCAGCTCGTTATTCGGGGGTACGCAGTATTTT. It encodes CASSSLFGGTQYF.

V and J are TRBV29-1 and TRBJ2-1, with a tentative D call TRBD2 (5 bases). This CDR3 spans 11 amino acids. The germline CDR1 and CDR2 sequences are SQVTM and ANQGSEA. Trimming took off 4 bases at V and 10 bases at J, with 11 bases between the two ends. The CDR3, as DNA: TGCAGCGTTGGTCAGCGGAACGAGCAGTTCTTC. As protein: CSVGQRNEQFF.

The V call is TRBV7-3, the J call TRBJ1-1; D is unclear. There are 13 residues in the CDR3. Per germline, CDR1 SGHTA and CDR2 FQGTGA. The germline V and J ends were trimmed by 5 bases and 8 bases, with 15 bases remaining between them. The CDR3 spells CASSLRPAREAFF. In DNA form, the CDR3 reads TGTGCCAGCAGCCTCCGTCCGGCCAGAGAAGCTTTCTTT.

This clonotype was picked up a small number of times. The V gene is TRBV7-6, the J gene TRBJ2-5; either TRBD1 or TRBD2 may fit D (6 bases each). Trimming took off 6 bases at V and 11 bases at J, with 19 bases between the two ends. The CDR3 consists of 13 residues. Per the germline V gene, CDR1 is SGHVS and CDR2 is FNYEAQ. CDR3 amino acids: CASRPTRSGQQYF. The CDR3 coding sequence is TGTGCCAGCAGGCCGACTAGATCCGGACAGCAGTACTTC.

This clonotype was seen a handful of times. V is TRBV20-1 and J is TRBJ2-7; D is perhaps TRBD2 (6 bases). Germline CDR1 DFQATT, CDR2 SNEGSKA (reference sequence). V lost 0 bases and J 4 bases, leaving 28 bases between the germline ends. This CDR3 has 19 amino acids. The CDR3: CSARDNRFGLATQLYEQYF. The CDR3 region has the DNA TGCAGTGCTAGAGATAATCGGTTTGGGCTAGCGACCCAGCTTTACGAGCAGTACTTC.

The chain couples TRBV20-1 to TRBJ2-7; TRBD1 is a possible D gene (6 bases). The CDR3 consists of 15 residues. The V end was cut by 4 bases, the J end by 3 bases, with 19 bases between. Looked up from germline, CDR1 is DFQATT and CDR2 is SNEGSKA (reference sequence). CDR3 DNA: TGCAGTGCTACACAGCCCAGGGGTGACTACTACGAGCAGTACTTC. Amino acid sequence: CSATQPRGDYYEQYF.

The chain links TRBV7-2 to TRBJ2-3, with TRBD2 matching 14 bases. The V and J ends lost 4 bases and 5 bases, in that order; junction bases with no gene match: 8. This CDR3 spans 17 amino acids. The germline CDR1 and CDR2 sequences are SGHTA and FQGNSA. The CDR3 sequence: CASSWGLAGAGRDTQYF. In DNA form, the CDR3 reads TGTGCCAGCAGCTGGGGACTAGCGGGAGCCGGTAGAGATACGCAGTATTTT.

This chain connects TRBV7-2 to TRBJ2-7, with 7 positions matching TRBD2. The length of the CDR3 is 13 residues. Germline CDR1 SGHTA, CDR2 FQGNSA. J lost 3 bases, V lost 8 bases, and 7 bases had no gene match. CDR3 residues: CASEGRGDYEQYF. The CDR3 coding sequence is TGTGCCAGCGAGGGACGGGGGGACTACGAGCAGTACTTC.

This chain joins TRBV29-1 and TRBJ2-1; D is unresolved. The CDR3 runs 14 residues. The V gene's germline CDR1 is SQVTM and CDR2 ANQGSEA. V was clipped by 7 bases and J by 4 bases, with 17 bases between them. The CDR3: CSGSRLSAYNEQFF. In DNA form, the CDR3 reads TGCAGCGGCTCCCGGCTCTCCGCGTACAATGAGCAGTTCTTC.

This clonotype was picked up a small number of times. The genes are TRBV7-9 and TRBJ2-5; no reliable D call. V lost 3 bases and J 2 bases, leaving 10 bases between the germline ends. The germline V gene encodes CDR1 SEHNR and CDR2 FQNEAQ (reference sequence). This CDR3 is built from 14 residues. CDR3 protein: CASSFERKQETQYF. In nucleotides, the CDR3 is TGTGCCAGCAGCTTCGAGCGCAAACAAGAGACCCAGTACTTC.

This chain joins TRBV7-3 and TRBJ1-2; D possibly corresponds to TRBD1 (6 bases). The CDR3 runs 16 residues. Germline CDR1 is SGHTA and CDR2 is FQGTGA. The ends were cut back, 5 bases at V and 4 bases at J, with 20 bases in the middle. As DNA, the CDR3 is TGTGCCAGCAGCCTTCACAGGGTTCAGGAGGGCTATGGCTACACCTTC. This gives the protein CASSLHRVQEGYGYTF.

The J gene is TRBJ2-6, the V gene TRBV20-1; 7 bases match TRBD1. CDR3 size: 14 residues. Germline loops: CDR1 DFQATT, CDR2 SNEGSKA (reference sequence). V dropped 6 bases and J dropped 2; count of bases not matched to a gene: 4. Here the CDR3 reads CSAPQGAGANVLTF. The CDR3 DNA sequence: TGCAGTGCACCTCAGGGGGCTGGGGCCAACGTCCTGACTTTC.

This clonotype was detected only once. This chain links TRBV28 with TRBJ2-5; 9 nucleotides line up with TRBD1. CDR3 size: 17 residues. Germline V gene lookup returns CDR1 MDHEN and CDR2 SYDVKM. Trimming cost V 4 bases and J 5 bases; bases outside gene matches: 14. CDR3 DNA: TGTGCCAGCAGTTCCCCGGGACAGGGACTTTCCCGGGAGACCCAGTACTTC. Its translation is CASSSPGQGLSRETQYF.

This clonotype showed up just once. The rearrangement uses TRBV4-1 and TRBJ2-1; 12 bases are a match to TRBD2. Germline V gene sequence: CDR1 MGHRA, CDR2 YSYEKL. V trimming: 0 bases; J trimming: 9 bases; junction bases outside the gene matches: 6. The CDR3 is made up of 16 amino acids. The CDR3 is CASSQDLAGGPAEQFF. In nucleotides, the CDR3 is TGCGCCAGCAGCCAAGATCTAGCGGGAGGGCCTGCTGAGCAGTTCTTC.

In its sample, this clonotype was seen a few times. The chain joins TRBV28 to TRBJ2-1; maybe TRBD1 (5 bases). Trimming shortened V by 6 bases and J by 2 bases, and 11 bases separated the two germline ends. CDR1 and CDR2 (germline): MDHEN, SYDVKM. This CDR3 region has 14 residues. CDR3 sequence (DNA): TGTGCCAGCAGCGAGAAGACAGCCTACAATGAGCAGTTCTTC. Translating it yields CASSEKTAYNEQFF.

The V and J genes are TRBV30 and TRBJ1-2, with D perhaps matching TRBD1 (5 bases). CDR1 GTSNPN and CDR2 SVGIG come from the germline V gene (reference sequence). V lost 2 bases and J 4 bases, leaving 11 bases between the germline ends. CDR3 length: 13 amino acids. CDR3 sequence (DNA): TGTGCCTGGAGTCAGGCGGGGCCCTATGGCTACACCTTC. Protein product: CAWSQAGPYGYTF.

The genes are TRBV30 and TRBJ2-6; TRBD1 is a possible D gene (5 bases). Trimming removed 2 bases at V and 4 bases at J, with 9 bases between. This CDR3 has 14 amino acids. Germline assignment: CDR1 GTSNPN and CDR2 SVGIG (reference sequence). The chain's CDR3 is CAWSRGSGANVLTF. The CDR3 DNA is TGTGCCTGGAGTAGGGGTTCCGGGGCCAACGTCCTGACTTTC.

Only a few counts were recorded for this clonotype. The chain joins TRBV7-9 to TRBJ1-6, with a tentative D call TRBD1 (5 bases). This CDR3 region has 16 residues. The V end lost 3 bases, the J end lost 10 bases, and 19 bases lay between the germline ends. Germline CDR1 and CDR2: SEHNR and FQNEAQ (reference sequence). The CDR3 DNA follows: TGTGCCAGCAGCTTCGCGGGGGGAGGGTCACAGTCACCCCTCCACTTT. The encoded protein is CASSFAGGGSQSPLHF.

The J gene is TRBJ2-7, the V gene TRBV28, with 11 bases that match TRBD2. The CDR3 extends over 15 amino acids. CDR1 is MDHEN and CDR2 is SYDVKM in the germline V gene. The trim removed 6 bases at V and 0 bases at J, leaving 4 bases unmatched. The CDR3 DNA follows: TGTGCCAGCAGATCTAGCGGGAGGAGCTCCTACGAGCAGTACTTC. Its translation is CASRSSGRSSYEQYF.

The gene calls are TRBV4-2 and TRBJ1-2; D not resolved. The CDR3 has 14 residues. Germline V lookup: CDR1 LGHNA, CDR2 YNFKEQ. V lost 1 base and J 4 bases, leaving 10 bases between the germline ends. CDR3 DNA: TGTGCCAGCAGCCAAGTGGCAGACATCTATGGCTACACCTTC. Amino acid sequence: CASSQVADIYGYTF.

The rearrangement links TRBV7-2 to TRBJ1-6, with D maybe TRBD1 (5 bases). This CDR3 region has 16 residues. The germline V and J ends were trimmed by 1 base and 4 bases, with 11 bases remaining between them. Germline CDR1 and CDR2: SGHTA and FQGNSA. The CDR3 spells CASSLVTGLYNSPLHF. The CDR3 DNA reads TGTGCCAGCAGCTTAGTCACGGGGCTTTATAATTCACCCCTCCACTTT. The variable domain in full, with the rest retrieved from reference TRBV7-2 and TRBJ1-6, is GAGVSQSPSNKVTEKGKDVELRCDPISGHTALYWYRQSLGQGLEFLIYFQGNSAPDKSGLPSDRFSAERTGGSVSTLTIQRTQQEDSAVYLCASSLVTGLYNSPLHFGNGTRLTVT.

V usage is TRBV11-2 and J usage is TRBJ2-5, with TRBD2 identical over 12 bases. This CDR3 is built from 14 residues. Losses at the gene ends were 6 bases for V and 11 bases for J; bases not matched to a gene: 10. Germline CDR1 reads SGHAT; CDR2 reads FQNNGV. This CDR3 is CASRGLAGINEQYF. CDR3 sequence (DNA): TGTGCCAGCAGAGGACTAGCGGGGATCAATGAGCAGTACTTC.

This clonotype was seen more than once but under ten times. The rearrangement uses TRBV5-1 and TRBJ2-7, with D perhaps matching TRBD1 (6 bases). V lost 3 bases to trimming and J lost 2 bases, with 12 bases between them. CDR1 is SGHRS and CDR2 is YFSETQ in the germline V gene. This CDR3 has 14 residues. CDR3 sequence (DNA): TGCGCCAGCAGCTCGACAGGCCCAACCTACGAGCAGTACTTC. Its protein is CASSSTGPTYEQYF.

This clonotype has just one count. At one of its ends the junction is not consistent with the germline gene, which may arise from a read error. V usage is TRBV12-3 or TRBV12-4 and J usage is TRBJ1-1; TRBD1 agrees at 7 bases. This CDR3 has 13 residues. CDR3 region: CASSLDRVVVAFF. Here the CDR3 DNA reads TGTGCCAGCAGCTTAGACAGGGTGGTTGTAGCTTTCTTT.